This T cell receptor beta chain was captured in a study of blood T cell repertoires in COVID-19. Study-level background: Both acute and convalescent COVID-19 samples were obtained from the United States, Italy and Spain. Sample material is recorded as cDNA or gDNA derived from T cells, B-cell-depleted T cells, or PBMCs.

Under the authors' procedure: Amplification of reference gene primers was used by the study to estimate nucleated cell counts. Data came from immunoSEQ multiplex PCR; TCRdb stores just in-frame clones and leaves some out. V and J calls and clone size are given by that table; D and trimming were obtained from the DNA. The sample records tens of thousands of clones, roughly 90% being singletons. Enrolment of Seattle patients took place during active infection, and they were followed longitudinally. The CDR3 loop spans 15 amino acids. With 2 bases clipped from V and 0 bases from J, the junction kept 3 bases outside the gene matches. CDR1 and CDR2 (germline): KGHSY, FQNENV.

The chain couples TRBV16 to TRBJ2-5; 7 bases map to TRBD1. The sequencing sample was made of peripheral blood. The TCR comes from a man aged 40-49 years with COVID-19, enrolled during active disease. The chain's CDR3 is CASSQLTGDQETQYF. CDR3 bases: TGTGCCAGCAGCCAACTTACAGGGGACCAAGAGACCCAGTACTTC.